The sequence of this T cell receptor (beta chain) was determined in a study of shared clonotypes between healthy human individuals. Whole-study findings and limits: Estimated clonotype richness was generally higher in naive than memory subsets.

After removal of 6 bases from V and 0 bases from J, the junction contained 6 bases not matched to a gene. The CDR3 loop spans 17 amino acids. CDR1 is LGHNA and CDR2 is YNFKEQ in the germline V gene. Genomic DNA from each subset was divided evenly over several immunoSEQ plates. Profiling relied on immunoSEQ multiplex PCR, and the TCRdb table lists in-frame clones only, not all of them. The table shows about 770,000 clones, with around 70% occurring only once. A CD45RA-negative memory subset and a CD45RA+ naive subset were separated from the CD4+ cells. This clone was picked up many times. Its antigen is still unknown.

This rearrangement joins TRBV4-2 to TRBJ1-5; 12 nucleotides line up with TRBD1. This receptor was obtained from a woman aged 25 to 39 in good health. Sequencing was performed on memory CD4+ T cells sorted from blood. Regarding subset: CD45RA-negative fraction. CDR3 region: CASRAGQGATSNQPQHF. The DNA for the CDR3 is TGTGCCAGCAGGGCGGGACAGGGGGCAACTAGCAATCAGCCCCAGCATTTT.